A single sample gave rise to the 14 T cell receptor beta chains below, sequenced in a study of cytomegalovirus exposure and HLA in healthy donors. The PCR used 60 Vbeta and 13 Jbeta primers. The table came from immunoSEQ multiplex PCR; TCRdb's copy has only in-frame clones and leaves some out. This table holds 100,000 to 150,000 clones, about 80% found once. The sample consisted of PBMCs. Source of these receptors: a man aged 30 to 39 in good health and CMV-seropositive.

The genes are TRBV4-1 and TRBJ1-4; 8 bases fit TRBD1. Germline CDR1 and CDR2: MGHRA and YSYEKL. The CDR3 sequence is 15 residues long. Trimming removed 1 base from V and 6 bases from J; junction bases left unmatched: 4. The CDR3 sequence: CASSQGTGRDEKLFF. CDR3 DNA: TGCGCCAGCAGCCAAGGGACAGGGAGGGATGAAAAACTGTTTTTT.

This chain uses TRBV4-1 with TRBJ1-4, with a possible D match to TRBD1 (5 bases). Germline CDR1 and CDR2: MGHRA and YSYEKL. The CDR3 spans 18 residues. V dropped 0 bases and J dropped 3 bases, with 17 bases sitting between them. The CDR3 nucleotides are TGCGCCAGCAGCCAAGATCCCTGGGAGGGGTGGGCTAATGAAAAACTGTTTTTT. Its protein product is CASSQDPWEGWANEKLFF.

This rearrangement joins TRBV6-5 to TRBJ1-2, with D perhaps TRBD1 (6 bases). Germline V gene sequence: CDR1 MNHEY, CDR2 SVGAGI. V lost 5 bases to trimming and J lost 0 bases, with 13 bases between them. The CDR3 totals 15 residues. The CDR3 DNA follows: TGTGCCAGCAGTCAAGACAGGTCTCCTAACTATGGCTACACCTTC. Encoded protein: CASSQDRSPNYGYTF.

The chain employs TRBV5-1 and TRBJ2-7; 12 bases line up with TRBD1. Trimming removed 4 bases from V and 5 bases from J; junction bases left unmatched: 1. The CDR3 totals 13 residues. Germline values: CDR1 SGHRS, CDR2 YFSETQ. The CDR3 here is CASSGDRGHEQYF. CDR3 bases: TGCGCCAGCAGCGGGGACAGGGGGCACGAGCAGTACTTC.

This clone has only a few counts. V is TRBV19 and J is TRBJ1-2, with D tentatively TRBD1 (5 bases). The CDR3 consists of 14 residues. Germline CDR1 is LNHDA and CDR2 is SQIVND (reference sequence). V was trimmed by 1 base and J by 0 bases, leaving 6 bases between them. The CDR3 loop reads CASSIAGANYGYTF. In DNA form, the CDR3 reads TGTGCCAGTAGTATAGCGGGGGCTAACTATGGCTACACCTTC. The entire variable domain, with the rest obtained from reference TRBV19 and TRBJ1-2, is as follows: DGGITQSPKYLFRKEGQNVTLSCEQNLNHDAMYWYRQDPGQGLRLIYYSQIVNDFQKGDIAEGYSVSREKKESFPLTVTSAQKNPTAFYLCASSIAGANYGYTFGSGTRLTVV.

This clone turned up a few times. This chain connects TRBV29-1 to TRBJ1-2; 7 bases are a match to TRBD1. V lost 6 bases to trimming and J lost 0 bases; unmatched junction nucleotides: 4. The germline gives CDR1 SQVTM, CDR2 ANQGSEA. The CDR3 covers 13 residues. As DNA, the CDR3 is TGCAGCGTAGGCGGGACAGCTAACTATGGCTACACCTTC. Its translation is CSVGGTANYGYTF.

This chain joins TRBV7-8 and TRBJ2-7, with a possible D match to TRBD1 (6 bases). V was clipped by 1 base and J by 5 bases, with 12 bases between them. Germline V lookup: CDR1 SGHVS, CDR2 FQNEAQ. The CDR3 is made up of 14 amino acids. CDR3 bases: TGTGCCAGCAGCTTAGACAGGGCGGTCCACGAGCAGTACTTC. Its protein is CASSLDRAVHEQYF.

This clone appeared a single time. Other nucleotide sequences from this sample produce the same CDR3. The rearrangement uses TRBV2 and TRBJ1-2; no reliable D call. Germline V lookup: CDR1 SNHLY, CDR2 FYNNEI. The CDR3 is 12 amino acids. With 3 bases removed from V and 8 bases from J, the gap between germline ends came to 10 bases. CDR3 nucleotide sequence: TGTGCCAGCAGTGATCGGAGTGGGGGCTACACCTTC. Its translation is CASSDRSGGYTF. Together with reference TRBV2 and TRBJ1-2, the CDR3 gives the full variable domain: EPEVTQTPSHQVTQMGQEVILRCVPISNHLYFYWYRQILGQKVEFLVSFYNNEISEKSEIFDDQFSVERPDGSNFTLKIRSTKLEDSAMYFCASSDRSGGYTFGSGTRLTVV.

This clone has just a few counts. This chain links TRBV30 with TRBJ1-2; 7 nucleotides agree with TRBD1. CDR1 is GTSNPN, CDR2 SVGIG, per germline (reference sequence). The V segment lost 3 bases and the J segment 4 bases; nucleotides outside the gene matches: 5. This CDR3 comprises 13 residues. CDR3 amino acids: CAWRGDRAYGYTF. CDR3 sequence (DNA): TGTGCCTGGAGAGGAGACAGGGCCTATGGCTACACCTTC.

The rearrangement joins TRBV19 to TRBJ2-7, with 15 positions matching TRBD2. Per germline, CDR1 LNHDA and CDR2 SQIVND (reference sequence). V shed 9 bases, J shed 5 bases, and the junction held 8 bases outside the gene matches. The CDR3 has 15 residues. The CDR3 DNA reads TGTGCCAGCTCTAAAGGACTAGCGGGGGGGGACGAGCAGTACTTC. Translated: CASSKGLAGGDEQYF.

This clone was seen only a few times. The chain employs TRBV10-1 and TRBJ1-2; D ambiguous. Trimming stripped 3 bases from V and 7 bases from J, with 6 bases between. The CDR3 has 11 amino acids. CDR1 WNHNN and CDR2 SYGVQD come from the germline V gene (reference sequence). CDR3 sequence (DNA): TGCGCCAGCAGTGACGGTGGTGGCTACACCTTC. Translation: CASSDGGGYTF.

This rearrangement joins TRBV10-1 to TRBJ1-2; 8 bases line up with TRBD1. Looked up from germline, CDR1 is WNHNN and CDR2 is SYGVQD (reference sequence). J was trimmed by 7 bases and V by 6 bases; bases with no gene match: 19. This CDR3 region has 17 residues. The CDR3 loop is CASSERTEAGTGSGYTF. The DNA of the CDR3 is TGCGCCAGCAGCGAAAGGACCGAAGCCGGGACAGGCTCTGGCTACACCTTC.

The chain is built from TRBV27 and TRBJ1-4; TRBD1 matches at 12 bases. CDR1 and CDR2 from the germline V gene are MNHEY and SMNVEV (reference sequence). This CDR3 contains 14 residues. With V trimmed by 4 bases and J by 8 bases, 2 bases remained unmatched. CDR3 loop: CASSSGTGGEKLFF. CDR3 DNA: TGTGCCAGCAGTTCCGGGACAGGGGGCGAAAAACTGTTTTTT.

This clone was seen once. The chain combines TRBV11-2 with TRBJ1-1; 7 bases fit TRBD1. The J segment lost 1 base and the V segment lost 5 bases, leaving 7 bases of the junction unmatched. CDR3 size: 15 residues. Looked up from germline, CDR1 is SGHAT and CDR2 is FQNNGV. The CDR3 is CASSPMTGKNTEAFF. The CDR3 DNA reads as TGTGCCAGCAGCCCTATGACAGGGAAGAACACTGAAGCTTTCTTT.